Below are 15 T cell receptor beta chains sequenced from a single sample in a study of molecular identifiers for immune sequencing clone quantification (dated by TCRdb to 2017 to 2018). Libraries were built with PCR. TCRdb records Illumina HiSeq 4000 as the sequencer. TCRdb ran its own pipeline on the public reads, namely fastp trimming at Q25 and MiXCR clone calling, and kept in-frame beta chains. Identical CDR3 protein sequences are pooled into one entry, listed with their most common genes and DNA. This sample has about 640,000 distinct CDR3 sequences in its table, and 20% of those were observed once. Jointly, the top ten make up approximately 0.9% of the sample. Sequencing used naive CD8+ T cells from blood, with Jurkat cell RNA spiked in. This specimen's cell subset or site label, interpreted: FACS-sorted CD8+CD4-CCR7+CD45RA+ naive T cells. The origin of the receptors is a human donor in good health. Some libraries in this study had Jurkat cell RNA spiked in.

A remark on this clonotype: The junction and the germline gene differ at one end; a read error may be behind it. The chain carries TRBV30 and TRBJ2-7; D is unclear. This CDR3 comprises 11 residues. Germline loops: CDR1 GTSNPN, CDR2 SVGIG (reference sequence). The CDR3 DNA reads TGTGCCCGGACCATAGACGGCGAGCAGCACTTC. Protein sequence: CARTIDGEQHF.

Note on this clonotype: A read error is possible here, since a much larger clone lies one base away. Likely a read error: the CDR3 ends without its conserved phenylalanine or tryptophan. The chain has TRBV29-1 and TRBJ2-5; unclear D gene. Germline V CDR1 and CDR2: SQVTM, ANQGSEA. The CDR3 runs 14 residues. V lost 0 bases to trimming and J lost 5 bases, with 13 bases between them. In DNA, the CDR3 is TGCAGCGTTGAAGATCTGACACCTCGGGAGACCCAGTACCTC. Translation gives CSVEDLTPRETQYL.

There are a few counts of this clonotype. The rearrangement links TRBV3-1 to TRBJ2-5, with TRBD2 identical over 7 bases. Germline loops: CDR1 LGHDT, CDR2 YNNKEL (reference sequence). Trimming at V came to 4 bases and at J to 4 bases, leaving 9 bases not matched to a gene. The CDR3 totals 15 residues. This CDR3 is CASSLGGGEGETQYF. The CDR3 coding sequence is TGTGCCAGCAGCCTGGGGGGGGGAGAGGGAGAGACCCAGTACTTC.

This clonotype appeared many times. DNA of the CDR3: TGTGCCACCAGCAGTGGACTAGAACTCACAGATACGCAGTATTTT. It specifies CATSSGLELTDTQYF. The rearrangement joins TRBV15 to TRBJ2-3, with TRBD2 matching over 7 bases. The V segment lost 3 bases and the J segment 2 bases; nucleotides outside the gene matches: 5. The CDR3 has 15 amino acids. Germline V gene lookup returns CDR1 LNHNV and CDR2 YYDKDF (reference sequence).

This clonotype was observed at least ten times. For the CDR3, the DNA is TGTGCCAGCAGTTTCCGGAGCAATCAGCCCCAGCATTTT. Its protein is CASSFRSNQPQHF. The chain is built from TRBV27 and TRBJ1-5; D is uncertain. Germline CDR1 MNHEY, CDR2 SMNVEV (reference sequence). Trimming removed 3 bases at V and 1 base at J, with 4 bases between. This CDR3 has 13 residues.

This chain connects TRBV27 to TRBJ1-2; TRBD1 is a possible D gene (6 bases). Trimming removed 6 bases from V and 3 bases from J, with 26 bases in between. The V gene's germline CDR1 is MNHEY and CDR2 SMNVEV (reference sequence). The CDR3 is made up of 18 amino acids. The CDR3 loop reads CASRLQGAARGKDYGYTF. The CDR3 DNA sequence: TGTGCCAGCAGACTACAGGGAGCGGCAAGGGGAAAGGACTATGGCTACACCTTC.

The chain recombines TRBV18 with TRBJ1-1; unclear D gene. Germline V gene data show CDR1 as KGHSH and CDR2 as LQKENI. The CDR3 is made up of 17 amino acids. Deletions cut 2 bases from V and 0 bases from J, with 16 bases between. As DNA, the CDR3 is TGTGCCAGCTCACCAGGGCGGTCTGTTTACATGAACACTGAAGCTTTCTTT. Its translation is CASSPGRSVYMNTEAFF.

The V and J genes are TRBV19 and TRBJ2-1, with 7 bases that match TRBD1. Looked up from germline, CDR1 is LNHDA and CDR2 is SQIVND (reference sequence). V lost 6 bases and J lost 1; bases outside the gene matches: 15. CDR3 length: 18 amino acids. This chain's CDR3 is CASRPVLGRDSSYNEQFF. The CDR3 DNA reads TGTGCCAGTAGACCAGTATTGGGCCGGGACAGTTCCTACAATGAGCAGTTCTTC. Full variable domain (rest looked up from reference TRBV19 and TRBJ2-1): DGGITQSPKYLFRKEGQNVTLSCEQNLNHDAMYWYRQDPGQGLRLIYYSQIVNDFQKGDIAEGYSVSREKKESFPLTVTSAQKNPTAFYLCASRPVLGRDSSYNEQFFGPGTRLTVL.

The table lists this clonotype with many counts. The CDR3 bases are TGTGCCAGCAGCCCCATAGCGGGGGGGACCTACGAGCAGTACTTC. This encodes CASSPIAGGTYEQYF. The genes are TRBV5-4 and TRBJ2-7; the match to TRBD2 covers 11 bases. The CDR3 sequence is 15 residues long. Germline V gives CDR1 SGHNT, CDR2 YYREEE (reference sequence). V gave up 4 bases and J gave up 2 bases; unmatched junction bases: 5.

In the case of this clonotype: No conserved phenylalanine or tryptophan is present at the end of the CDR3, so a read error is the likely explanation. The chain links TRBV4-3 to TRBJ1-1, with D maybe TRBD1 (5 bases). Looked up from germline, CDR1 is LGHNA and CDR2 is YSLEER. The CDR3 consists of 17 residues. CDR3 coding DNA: TGCGCCAGCAGCCAAGAAACCCCGACGGGGACGAACATTGAAGCTTTCTTA. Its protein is CASSQETPTGTNIEAFL.

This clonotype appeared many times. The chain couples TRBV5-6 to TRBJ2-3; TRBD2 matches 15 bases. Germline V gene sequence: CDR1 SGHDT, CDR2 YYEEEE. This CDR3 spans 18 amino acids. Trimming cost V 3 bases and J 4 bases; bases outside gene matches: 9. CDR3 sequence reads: CASSSGLAGGGRADTQYF. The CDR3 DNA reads TGTGCCAGCAGCTCCGGACTAGCGGGGGGGGGTCGTGCAGATACGCAGTATTTT.

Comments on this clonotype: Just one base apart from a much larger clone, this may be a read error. CDR3 DNA sequence: TGCGCCAGCAGCCAAAAGCTAGCGGGAGGAAACTACAATGGGCAGTTCTTC. Translated: CASSQKLAGGNYNGQFF. This sequence joins TRBV4-3 and TRBJ2-1; 11 nucleotides agree with TRBD2. This CDR3 has 17 amino acids. CDR1 and CDR2 from the germline V gene are LGHNA and YSLEER.

Here the CDR3 reads CASSKMGPRTGLHTGELFF. In nucleotides, the CDR3 is TGTGCCAGCAGCAAAATGGGCCCCCGGACAGGGCTGCATACCGGGGAGCTGTTTTTT. This chain uses TRBV21-1 with TRBJ2-2; TRBD1 is taken as the D call from the table, unchecked against the DNA. TRBV21-1 corresponds to a pseudogene. The CDR3 loop spans 19 amino acids.

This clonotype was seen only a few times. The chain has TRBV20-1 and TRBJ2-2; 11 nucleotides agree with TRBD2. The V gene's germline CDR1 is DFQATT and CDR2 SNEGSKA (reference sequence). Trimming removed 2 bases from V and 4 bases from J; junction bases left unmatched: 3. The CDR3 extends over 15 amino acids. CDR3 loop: CSARTSGSSTGELFF. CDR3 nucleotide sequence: TGCAGTGCTAGAACTAGCGGGAGTAGCACCGGGGAGCTGTTTTTT.

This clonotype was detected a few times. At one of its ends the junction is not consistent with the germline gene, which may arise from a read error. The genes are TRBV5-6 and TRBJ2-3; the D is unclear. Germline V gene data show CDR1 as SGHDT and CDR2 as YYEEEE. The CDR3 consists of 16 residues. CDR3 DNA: TGTGCCAGCGGCTTGCTTTGGACGCCTAGCACAGATACGCAGTATTTT. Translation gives CASGLLWTPSTDTQYF.